This TCR beta chain was recorded in a study of blood T cell repertoires in COVID-19 (TCRdb year 2020). Concerning the study at large: Samples covering the acute and convalescent phases of COVID-19 were provided by collaborators in the United States, Italy and Spain. The material from the prospective study consisted of cDNA or gDNA derived from T cells, B-cell-depleted T cells, or PBMCs. The dataset comprised deeply sampled blood TCRbeta repertoires from subjects exposed to, actively infected with, or recovered from COVID-19. The repertoires were released in a freely available public database intended as a resource for research on the immune response to SARS-CoV-2. Samples came from the ongoing ImmuneRACE study (first 160 participants) plus 1,254 subjects from 6 global collaborators. A de-identified subject ID, COVID-19 status, age in years and sex were almost always included in the sample metadata. Where available, HLA class I and class II types were taken from metadata supplied by the sample provider and were not determined by assay-based typing. The paper's findings and limits, for the study overall: How much clinical and demographic metadata was included differed by source and by participant, and the metadata was provided uncurated.

In the case of this clone: Its antigen target is currently unknown. No quality values exist for individual bases; no much larger clone is one base distant.

One collaborating source in Seattle enrolled patients while the patients were actively infected and followed the patients over time throughout the course of disease. The collaborating institutions used their own protocols to collect whole blood in K2EDTA tubes. For TCRbeta analysis, collaborators shipped samples as frozen whole blood, isolated PBMCs, or DNA extracted from either of those sample types. The junction shows trimming of 8 bases on V and 2 bases on J, and the gene matches do not reach 4 bases of it. Reading from cysteine to phenylalanine, the CDR3 counts 13 amino acids. Just CDR3 DNA is preserved here, 39 bases in frame from base 1. Via the germline V gene, CDR1 is SGHNT and CDR2 YENEEA. The immunoSEQ Assay, a bias-controlled multiplex PCR, was used to amplify TCRbeta CDR3 regions from genomic DNA. In the authors' own workflow: Within the assay, amplification of reference gene primers was used to estimate how many nucleated cells each sample contained. Sequence reads were collapsed and filtered to measure the absolute abundance of every unique TCRbeta CDR3 rearrangement. Productive Simpson clonality was computed per sample as the square root of Simpson's diversity index over productive rearrangements. Here the immuneACCESS table is served through TCRdb, limited to in-frame sequences with V and J called. Missing clones are a known gap in these copies; in checked studies unresolved V genes cover under half, and the rest lacks a known reason. The V and J calls and clone size were taken over from that table, and D and trimming were inferred from the DNA. Across this sample there are fewer than 450,000 clones, with over 80% seen only once. The ten largest make up about 6% of the sample.

The TCR was taken from a woman between 50 and 59 years old with COVID-19, enrolled during active disease. The sequence joins TRBV11-3 to TRBJ2-7, with 9 bases in between that match TRBD1. Sequencing was performed on peripheral blood. The CDR3 amino acid sequence is: CASSGTGPYEQYF. The DNA is TGTGCCAGCTCGGGGACAGGGCCCTACGAGCAGTACTTC.